The T cell receptor (beta chain) described here comes from a study of blood T cell repertoires in COVID-19. The wider study: Samples of COVID-19 (acute and convalescent) were obtained from the United States, Italy and Spain. In each case, the material was cDNA or gDNA derived from T cells, B-cell-depleted T cells, or PBMCs.

The CDR3 loop spans 15 amino acids. The V segment lost 3 bases and the J segment 4 bases; nucleotides outside the gene matches: 6. Germline CDR1 reads DFQATT; CDR2 reads SNEGSKA (reference sequence). Original handling: Amplification of reference gene primers provided the estimated nucleated cell counts. Clones were read by immunoSEQ multiplex PCR, and TCRdb kept only the in-frame ones, dropping some. V, J and clone size are taken as reported in that table, and D and trimming were inferred from the DNA itself. The sample lists over 150,000 clones, more than 75% seen once, with around 8% in the top ten.

Sequenced input: peripheral blood. The origin of this receptor is a woman in her sixties or seventies with COVID-19, enrolled during active disease. This sequence joins TRBV20-1 and TRBJ2-3; TRBD2 aligns across 11 bases. The CDR3 DNA follows: TGCAGTGCTAGTTCTAGCGGGGGGTGGGCAGATACGCAGTATTTT. This sequence encodes CSASSSGGWADTQYF.